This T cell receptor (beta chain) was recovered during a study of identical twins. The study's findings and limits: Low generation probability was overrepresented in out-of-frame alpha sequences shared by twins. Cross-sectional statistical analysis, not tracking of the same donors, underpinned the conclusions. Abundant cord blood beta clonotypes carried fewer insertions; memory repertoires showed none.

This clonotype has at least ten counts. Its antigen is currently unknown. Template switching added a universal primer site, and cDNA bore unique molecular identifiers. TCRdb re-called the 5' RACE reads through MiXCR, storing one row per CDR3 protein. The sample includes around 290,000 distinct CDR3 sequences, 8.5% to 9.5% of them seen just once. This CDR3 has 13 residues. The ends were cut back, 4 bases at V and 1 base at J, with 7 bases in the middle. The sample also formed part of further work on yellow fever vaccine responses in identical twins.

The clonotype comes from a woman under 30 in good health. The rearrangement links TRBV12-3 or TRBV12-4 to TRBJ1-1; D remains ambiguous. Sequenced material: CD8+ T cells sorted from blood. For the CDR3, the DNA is TGTGCCAGCAGTTCCCTTTCGAACACTGAAGCTTTCTTT. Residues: CASSSLSNTEAFF.